The 29 T cell receptor beta chains in this list originate from one sample, sequenced in a study of Graves' ophthalmopathy and Graves' hyperthyroidism. TCR beta CDR3 amplification used RNA transcripts. Second-round multiplex PCR came after first-round RT-PCR with HTBI primers. TCRdb re-called the multiplex PCR reads with MiXCR, one entry per CDR3 protein. Here the sample spans approximately 460,000 distinct CDR3 sequences, approximately 15% being singletons. The sample taken for sequencing was blood. These receptors were obtained from a young woman with Graves' ophthalmopathy.

This clonotype was recorded many times. The chain has TRBV14 and TRBJ2-5; 11 bases are shared with TRBD2. Losses at the gene ends were 6 bases for V and 1 base for J; bases not matched to a gene: 7. CDR1 is SGHDN and CDR2 is FVKESK in the germline V gene. The CDR3 consists of 16 residues. CDR3 coding DNA: TGTGCCAGCAGACCCACTAGCGGGGGTTTCCAAGAGACCCAGTACTTC. Translating it yields CASRPTSGGFQETQYF.

The sample holds many counts of this clonotype. The chain uses TRBV28 and TRBJ2-7; D tentatively reads TRBD1 or TRBD2 (5 bases each). V dropped 6 bases and J dropped 3 bases, with 18 bases sitting between them. This CDR3 is built from 15 residues. Germline V CDR1 and CDR2: MDHEN, SYDVKM. CDR3 protein: CASSPSGRLDYEQYF. CDR3 coding DNA: TGTGCCAGCAGCCCTTCGGGACGCCTTGACTACGAGCAGTACTTC.

This chain connects TRBV10-2 to TRBJ2-7, with 15 bases fitting TRBD2. This CDR3 is built from 17 residues. Germline V gene lookup returns CDR1 WSHSY and CDR2 SAAADI. V gave up 6 bases and J gave up 3 bases; unmatched junction bases: 9. CDR3 in DNA: TGCGCCAGCAGGGAACACCAGGGACTAGCGGGGGGCTACGAGCAGTACTTC. This sequence encodes CASREHQGLAGGYEQYF.

The sample holds many counts of this clonotype. The rearrangement joins TRBV20-1 to TRBJ2-7; 8 positions match TRBD1. Germline lookup yields CDR1 DFQATT and CDR2 SNEGSKA (reference sequence). This CDR3 has 13 amino acids. Trimming took 6 bases from V and 0 from J; bases not matched to a gene: 4. CDR3 sequence reads: CSALTGVSYEQYF. CDR3 DNA: TGCAGTGCCCTGACAGGGGTCTCCTACGAGCAGTACTTC.

This clonotype was detected many times. In DNA, the CDR3 is TGTGCCAGTAGTTTTAATGCGCCTCCTGGCACTGAAGCTTTCTTT. Protein product: CASSFNAPPGTEAFF. This rearrangement joins TRBV19 to TRBJ1-1; D is unresolved. V lost 5 bases and J lost 4, with 17 bases in between. The CDR3 is 15 residues long. The V gene's germline CDR1 is LNHDA and CDR2 SQIVND (reference sequence).

The V gene is TRBV3-1, the J gene TRBJ2-5, with TRBD2 as a possible D gene (6 bases). The germline CDR1 and CDR2 sequences are LGHDT and YNNKEL (reference sequence). This CDR3 has 12 amino acids. Trimming left V 1 base short and J 7 bases short, with 7 bases between. The CDR3, as DNA: TGTGCCAGCAGCCAAGTGGAGGGGACCCAGTACTTC. This encodes CASSQVEGTQYF.

This chain links TRBV11-2 with TRBJ2-7, with D possibly being TRBD1 or TRBD2 (5 bases each). Germline V gene sequence: CDR1 SGHAT, CDR2 FQNNGV. V shed 5 bases and J shed 6 bases, with 20 bases lying between them. CDR3 size: 15 residues. The CDR3 is CASSQGVGPLFEQYF. Written as DNA, the CDR3 is TGTGCCAGCAGCCAAGGAGTGGGACCCCTTTTCGAGCAGTACTTC.

The table lists this clonotype with many counts. The chain employs TRBV28 and TRBJ2-7, with D possibly TRBD1 on 6 matching bases. The germline V gene has CDR1 MDHEN and CDR2 SYDVKM. V was trimmed by 2 bases and J by 5 bases, leaving 10 bases between them. This CDR3 is 13 amino acids long. CDR3 coding DNA: TGTGCCAGCAGTTTAGGACAGAACGACGAGCAGTACTTC. It translates to CASSLGQNDEQYF.

This chain uses TRBV12-3 or TRBV12-4 with TRBJ2-2, with D possibly matching TRBD2 (6 bases). V dropped 3 bases and J dropped 8 bases, with 16 bases sitting between them. The CDR3 extends over 15 amino acids. The CDR3 loop is CASSLASAGGGELFF. The CDR3 DNA reads TGTGCCAGCAGTTTGGCTAGCGCAGGTGGTGGGGAGCTGTTTTTT.

This clonotype was counted ten times or more. The genes are TRBV11-2 and TRBJ1-1, with D possibly matching TRBD1 (5 bases). In germline, CDR1 is SGHAT, CDR2 FQNNGV. V lost 2 bases and J 1 base, leaving 14 bases between the germline ends. This CDR3 spans 16 amino acids. CDR3 nucleotide sequence: TGTGCCAGCAGCTTACCAGGGAATTCCCAGAACACTGAAGCTTTCTTT. It translates to CASSLPGNSQNTEAFF.

This clonotype was seen many times. The genes are TRBV27 and TRBJ1-1; D not resolved. Germline CDR1 reads MNHEY; CDR2 reads SMNVEV (reference sequence). Trimming left V 4 bases short and J 5 bases short, with 11 bases between. There are 13 residues in the CDR3. CDR3 DNA: TGTGCCAGCAGTTCCGGGCTATGGACTGAAGCTTTCTTT. Translating it yields CASSSGLWTEAFF.

V gene TRBV28 combines with J gene TRBJ1-6; D call uncertain. The CDR3 covers 13 residues. The germline V gene has CDR1 MDHEN and CDR2 SYDVKM. Trimming took off 3 bases at V and 7 bases at J, with 7 bases between the two ends. The CDR3 spells CASSFRENSPLHF. CDR3 nucleotides: TGTGCCAGCAGTTTCAGAGAAAATTCACCCCTCCACTTT.

The table lists this clonotype with a few counts. The J gene is TRBJ2-1, the V gene TRBV6-1; 16 bases fit TRBD2. CDR1 is MNHNS and CDR2 is SASEGT in the germline V gene. This CDR3 is built from 15 residues. V trimming: 10 bases; J trimming: 7 bases; junction bases outside the gene matches: 7. CDR3 protein: CATKGLAGGSNEQFF. CDR3 sequence (DNA): TGTGCCACTAAGGGACTAGCGGGGGGGTCAAATGAGCAGTTCTTC.

This clonotype was detected many times. This sequence joins TRBV29-1 and TRBJ2-2, with unresolved D. CDR1 is SQVTM and CDR2 is ANQGSEA in the germline V gene. Trimming pared 4 bases from V and 0 bases from J, leaving 9 bases between. The CDR3 loop spans 14 amino acids. The CDR3 reads CSVGQHANTGELFF. The CDR3 DNA reads TGCAGCGTTGGCCAGCACGCGAACACCGGGGAGCTGTTTTTT.

This clonotype came up many times. V usage is TRBV7-3 and J usage is TRBJ2-7; 9 nucleotides line up with TRBD1. Trimming cost V 3 bases and J 2 bases; bases outside gene matches: 11. This CDR3 is 17 amino acids long. Germline loops: CDR1 SGHTA, CDR2 FQGTGA. This CDR3 reads CASSLAPSGTGPYEQYF. CDR3 DNA: TGTGCCAGCAGCTTGGCTCCCTCCGGGACAGGGCCCTACGAGCAGTACTTC.

This clonotype has at least ten counts. CDR3 sequence (DNA): TGTGCCAGCAGTGTCTCAGGTAACAATCAGCCCCAGCATTTT. It codes for CASSVSGNNQPQHF. The chain carries TRBV6-1 and TRBJ1-5; D unresolved. Germline CDR1 MNHNS, CDR2 SASEGT. Trimming stripped 4 bases from V and 3 bases from J, with 10 bases between. The CDR3 loop spans 14 amino acids.

The chain is built from TRBV7-2 and TRBJ2-2; TRBD1 matches at 7 bases. V lost 4 bases to trimming and J lost 2 bases; unmatched junction nucleotides: 4. The germline V gene has CDR1 SGHTA and CDR2 FQGNSA. This CDR3 has 15 residues. The CDR3 protein is CASSSRDRNTGELFF. CDR3 in DNA: TGTGCCAGCAGCTCTCGGGACAGAAACACCGGGGAGCTGTTTTTT.

The chain has TRBV20-1 and TRBJ2-5; D is possibly TRBD1 or TRBD2 (5 bases each). CDR3 length: 14 amino acids. In germline, CDR1 is DFQATT, CDR2 SNEGSKA (reference sequence). Deletions cut 2 bases from V and 5 bases from J, with 15 bases between. CDR3 amino acids: CSARKVDGAETQYF. The CDR3 nucleotides read TGCAGTGCTAGAAAGGTTGACGGGGCGGAGACCCAGTACTTC.

This clonotype was detected many times. The rearrangement uses TRBV20-1 and TRBJ2-7; D may be TRBD1 (6 bases). The germline V gene encodes CDR1 DFQATT and CDR2 SNEGSKA (reference sequence). Deletions cut 6 bases from V and 0 bases from J, with 18 bases between. This CDR3 comprises 15 residues. CDR3 sequence reads: CSAQGQRMSSYEQYF. CDR3 in DNA: TGCAGTGCCCAGGGGCAGCGCATGAGCTCCTACGAGCAGTACTTC.

In this sample, this clonotype turned up many times. V gene TRBV29-1 combines with J gene TRBJ1-3; D uncertain. This CDR3 contains 14 residues. Germline loops: CDR1 SQVTM, CDR2 ANQGSEA. V shed 4 bases and J shed 0 bases, with 10 bases lying between them. The CDR3 sequence: CSVVGQSSGNTIYF. As DNA, the CDR3 is TGCAGCGTTGTAGGGCAGAGCTCTGGAAACACCATATATTTT. Drawing the rest from reference TRBV29-1 and TRBJ1-3, the complete variable domain is SAVISQKPSRDICQRGTSLTIQCQVDSQVTMMFWYRQQPGQSLTLIATANQGSEATYESGFVIDKFPISRPNLTFSTLTVSNMSPEDSSIYLCSVVGQSSGNTIYFGEGSWLTVV.

In its sample, this clonotype was seen many times. This chain's CDR3 is CASRSTGEETQYF. In nucleotides, the CDR3 is TGTGCCAGCAGATCTACAGGGGAAGAGACCCAGTACTTC. The gene calls are TRBV28 and TRBJ2-5; TRBD1 matches 7 bases. The junction had 4 bases not matched to a gene; V was cut back by 6 bases and J by 3 bases. In germline, CDR1 is MDHEN, CDR2 SYDVKM. The CDR3 has 13 amino acids.

This clonotype was seen a handful of times. V gene TRBV11-2 combines with J gene TRBJ2-7; 7 nucleotides match TRBD2. Germline trimming cut 5 bases from V and 4 bases from J; bases unmatched to any gene: 8. CDR1 is SGHAT, CDR2 FQNNGV, per germline. The CDR3 length is 14 residues. CDR3 coding DNA: TGTGCCAGCAGCCTCGGGACTACCGCTTACGAGCAGTACTTC. As protein: CASSLGTTAYEQYF. The complete variable domain, with remaining parts taken from reference TRBV11-2 and TRBJ2-7, reads EAGVAQSPRYKIIEKRQSVAFWCNPISGHATLYWYQQILGQGPKLLIQFQNNGVVDDSQLPKDRFSAERLKGVDSTLKIQPAKLEDSAVYLCASSLGTTAYEQYFGPGTRLTVT.

This clonotype was observed many times. The CDR3 sequence is CASSLGGSEQYF. The CDR3 nucleotides are TGTGCCAGCAGTTTAGGAGGCTCCGAGCAGTACTTC. This sequence joins TRBV28 and TRBJ2-7, with D possibly TRBD2 on 5 matching bases. Trimming stripped 2 bases from V and 6 bases from J, with 8 bases between. CDR3 length: 12 residues. Germline CDR1 reads MDHEN; CDR2 reads SYDVKM.

This chain uses TRBV5-6 with TRBJ1-2; TRBD1 matches at 7 bases. CDR1 is SGHDT and CDR2 is YYEEEE in the germline V gene. CDR3 length: 14 residues. With 5 bases clipped from V and 5 bases from J, the junction kept 9 bases outside the gene matches. The CDR3 here is CASSAWDRGYGYTF. The CDR3 DNA sequence: TGTGCCAGCAGTGCCTGGGACAGAGGGTATGGCTACACCTTC.

This clonotype has a handful of counts. The chain uses TRBV12-3 or TRBV12-4 and TRBJ2-5; D possibly corresponds to TRBD1 (6 bases). The V end lost 3 bases, the J end lost 2 bases, and 10 bases lay between the germline ends. The CDR3 is made up of 14 amino acids. CDR3 in amino acids: CASSLGHQQETQYF. The CDR3 DNA sequence: TGTGCCAGCAGTTTGGGACATCAGCAAGAGACCCAGTACTTC.

This clonotype showed up many times. The chain has TRBV19 and TRBJ2-5, with 9 bases aligning to TRBD2. CDR1 is LNHDA, CDR2 SQIVND, per germline (reference sequence). CDR3 length equals 17 residues. Germline trimming cut 7 bases from V and 5 bases from J; bases unmatched to any gene: 17. CDR3 sequence (DNA): TGTGCCAGTACGTGGGGTGGCTCTAGCGGGGCTCTGGAGACCCAGTACTTC. Translated: CASTWGGSSGALETQYF.

This clonotype has ten or more counts. The J gene is TRBJ2-7, the V gene TRBV3-1; D gene ambiguous. Germline-derived CDR1 and CDR2 are LGHDT and YNNKEL (reference sequence). Trimming left V 0 bases short and J 3 bases short, with 12 bases between. This CDR3 has 15 amino acids. The CDR3 bases are TGTGCCAGCAGCCAAGAGTGGTCTACTCACTACGAGCAGTACTTC. Translating it yields CASSQEWSTHYEQYF.

The chain joins TRBV27 to TRBJ2-5, with TRBD2 as a possible D gene (5 bases). Deletions cut 5 bases from V and 4 bases from J, with 14 bases between. The germline V gene encodes CDR1 MNHEY and CDR2 SMNVEV (reference sequence). The CDR3 loop spans 14 amino acids. The CDR3 DNA follows: TGTGCCAGCAGTATCAACAGAGGGCGAGAGACCCAGTACTTC. This codes for CASSINRGRETQYF.

This clonotype has ten or more counts. This chain uses TRBV6-1 with TRBJ1-1; D unresolved. Looked up from germline, CDR1 is MNHNS and CDR2 is SASEGT. The CDR3 runs 15 residues. The V end lost 0 bases, the J end lost 4 bases, and 12 bases lay between the germline ends. CDR3 amino acids: CASSEAVGRSTEAFF. The CDR3 nucleotides are TGTGCCAGCAGTGAAGCGGTAGGAAGGAGCACTGAAGCTTTCTTT.